The 7 T cell receptor beta chains in this list originate from one sample, sequenced in a study of blood T cell repertoires in COVID-19. The data were produced by immunoSEQ multiplex PCR, yet TCRdb's version contains in-frame clones alone and is incomplete. This sample has about 180,000 clones, with 80% to 85% found just once. Sequencing used peripheral blood. The receptors were sampled from a man aged 18 to 29 with active or convalescent COVID-19.

The rearrangement joins TRBV6-4 to TRBJ1-5, with unresolved D. The germline gives CDR1 MRHNA, CDR2 SNTAGT. This CDR3 is built from 14 residues. V was cut by 3 bases and J by 0 bases, with 6 bases left in between. The CDR3 bases are TGTGCCAGCAGTGAATTCTTTAGCAATCAGCCCCAGCATTTT. It encodes CASSEFFSNQPQHF.

The J gene is TRBJ1-4, the V gene TRBV18; 10 bases are a match to TRBD1. Losses at the gene ends were 6 bases for V and 3 bases for J; bases not matched to a gene: 4. The CDR3 consists of 15 residues. Germline V CDR1 and CDR2: KGHSH, LQKENI. CDR3: CASSSGQGPNEKLFF. The CDR3 region has the DNA TGTGCCAGCTCCTCGGGACAGGGGCCTAATGAAAAACTGTTTTTT.

The rearrangement links TRBV10-1 to TRBJ2-3; 9 positions agree with TRBD2. Losses at the gene ends were 4 bases for V and 2 bases for J; bases not matched to a gene: 4. Per the germline V gene, CDR1 is WNHNN and CDR2 is SYGVQD (reference sequence). The CDR3 runs 15 residues. In nucleotides, the CDR3 is TGCGCCAGCAGTGGACTAGCGGTTGTCACAGATACGCAGTATTTT. This codes for CASSGLAVVTDTQYF.

V usage is TRBV5-1 and J usage is TRBJ1-1; 11 nucleotides align to TRBD1. Germline CDR1 is SGHRS and CDR2 is YFSETQ. The J segment lost 4 bases and the V segment lost 1 base, leaving 3 bases of the junction unmatched. The CDR3 is made up of 15 amino acids. CDR3 DNA sequence: TGCGCCAGCAGCTTGACGGGACAGGGGGGCACTGAAGCTTTCTTT. Amino acid sequence: CASSLTGQGGTEAFF.

The V gene is TRBV7-2, the J gene TRBJ1-5; 9 nucleotides line up with TRBD1. The CDR3 is 16 amino acids. Germline V gene data show CDR1 as SGHTA and CDR2 as FQGNSA. With 2 bases clipped from V and 9 bases from J, the junction kept 11 bases outside the gene matches. The CDR3 DNA reads as TGTGCCAGCAGCTTATTAGGGACAGGGCTGGTCTGGCCCCAGCATTTT. Protein product: CASSLLGTGLVWPQHF.

The J gene is TRBJ2-2, the V gene TRBV6-4; a possible D gene is TRBD1 (5 bases). Looked up from germline, CDR1 is MRHNA and CDR2 is SNTAGT. The CDR3 is 14 residues long. V lost 4 bases and J lost 0, with 6 bases in between. Written as DNA, the CDR3 is TGTGCCAGCAGTGGGGGCGCGAACACCGGGGAGCTGTTTTTT. It translates to CASSGGANTGELFF.

This clone was detected once. The chain recombines TRBV2 with TRBJ2-2, with a tentative D call TRBD1 (6 bases). The CDR3 has 16 amino acids. The ends were cut back, 6 bases at V and 5 bases at J, with 19 bases in the middle. Germline CDR1 and CDR2: SNHLY and FYNNEI. The CDR3 region has the DNA TGTGCCAGCAGCCAAGTCCAGGGGTCGCGGACCGGGGAGCTGTTTTTT. Translation gives CASSQVQGSRTGELFF.